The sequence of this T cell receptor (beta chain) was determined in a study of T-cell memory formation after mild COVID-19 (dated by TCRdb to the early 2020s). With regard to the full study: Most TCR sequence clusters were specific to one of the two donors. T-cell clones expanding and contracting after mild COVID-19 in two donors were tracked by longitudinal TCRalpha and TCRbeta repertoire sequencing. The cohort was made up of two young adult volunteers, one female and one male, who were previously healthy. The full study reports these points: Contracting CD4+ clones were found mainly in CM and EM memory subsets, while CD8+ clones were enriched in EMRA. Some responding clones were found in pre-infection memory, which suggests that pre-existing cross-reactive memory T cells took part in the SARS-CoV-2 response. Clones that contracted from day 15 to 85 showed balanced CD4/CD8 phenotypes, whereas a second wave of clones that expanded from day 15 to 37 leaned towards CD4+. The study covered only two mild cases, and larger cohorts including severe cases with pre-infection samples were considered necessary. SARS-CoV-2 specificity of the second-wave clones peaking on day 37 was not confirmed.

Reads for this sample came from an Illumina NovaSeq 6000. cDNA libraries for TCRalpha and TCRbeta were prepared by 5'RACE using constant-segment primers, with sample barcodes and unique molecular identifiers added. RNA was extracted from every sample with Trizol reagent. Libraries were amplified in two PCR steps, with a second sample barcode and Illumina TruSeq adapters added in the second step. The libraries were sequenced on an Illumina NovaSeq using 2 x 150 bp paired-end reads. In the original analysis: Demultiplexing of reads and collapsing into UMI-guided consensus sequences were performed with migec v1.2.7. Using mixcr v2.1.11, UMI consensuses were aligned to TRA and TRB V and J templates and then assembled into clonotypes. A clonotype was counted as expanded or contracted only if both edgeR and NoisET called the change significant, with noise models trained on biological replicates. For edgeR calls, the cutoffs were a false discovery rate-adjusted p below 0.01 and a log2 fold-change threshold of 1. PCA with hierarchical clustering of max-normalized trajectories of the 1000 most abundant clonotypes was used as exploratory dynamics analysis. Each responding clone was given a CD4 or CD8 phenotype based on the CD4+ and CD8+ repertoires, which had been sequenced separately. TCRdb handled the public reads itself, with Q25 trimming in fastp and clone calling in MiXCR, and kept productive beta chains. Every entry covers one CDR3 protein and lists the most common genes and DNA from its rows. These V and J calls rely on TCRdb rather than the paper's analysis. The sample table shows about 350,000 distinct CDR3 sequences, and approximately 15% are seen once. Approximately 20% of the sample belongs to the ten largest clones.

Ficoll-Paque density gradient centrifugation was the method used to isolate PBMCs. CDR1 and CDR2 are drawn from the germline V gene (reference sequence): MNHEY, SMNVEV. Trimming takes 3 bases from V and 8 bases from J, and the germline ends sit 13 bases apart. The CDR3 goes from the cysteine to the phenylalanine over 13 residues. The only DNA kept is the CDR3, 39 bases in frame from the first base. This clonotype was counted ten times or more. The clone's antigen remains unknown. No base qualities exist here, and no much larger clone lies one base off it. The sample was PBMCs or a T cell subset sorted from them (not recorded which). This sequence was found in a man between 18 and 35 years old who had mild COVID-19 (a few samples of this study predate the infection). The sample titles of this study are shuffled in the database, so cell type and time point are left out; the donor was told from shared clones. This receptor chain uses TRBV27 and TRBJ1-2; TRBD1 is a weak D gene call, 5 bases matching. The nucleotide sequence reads TGTGCCAGCAGTTTGAGAGGGGCGCAAGGCTACACCTTC. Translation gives CASSLRGAQGYTF.